This T cell receptor (beta chain) was identified during a study of blood T cell repertoires in COVID-19. CDR1 is KGHSH and CDR2 is LQKENI in the germline V gene. CDR3 length equals 16 residues. Trimming stripped 3 bases from V and 2 bases from J, with 13 bases between. Per the original data handling: For nucleated cells, counts were estimated from reference gene primer amplification. Using immunoSEQ multiplex PCR, the repertoire was profiled, and TCRdb retains in-frame clones only, with some absent. The V and J calls and clone size were taken over from that table, and D and trimming were inferred from the DNA. The sample lists 250,000 or so clones, around 88% seen once, with roughly an eighth in the top ten.

What was sequenced was peripheral blood. The genes are TRBV18 and TRBJ1-4, with D maybe TRBD1 (5 bases). This clonotype originated in a man of 80 years or more with acute or convalescent COVID-19. CDR3 DNA: TGTGCCAGCTCACCCGTCGACAGATCTACTAATGAAAAACTGTTTTTT. It is translated as CASSPVDRSTNEKLFF.